The clone carrying this T cell receptor beta chain was seen a single time. The entry originates in a study of blood T cell repertoires in COVID-19. Per the authors' pipeline: Scientists estimated how many nucleated cells there were by amplifying reference gene primers. Assay used: immunoSEQ multiplex PCR; TCRdb lists only in-frame clones, some missing. V and J calls and clone size are given by that table; D and trimming were obtained from the DNA. The table lists about 190,000 clones, approximately 79% of them singletons, with over 10% in the top ten. Germline V gives CDR1 SNHLY, CDR2 FYNNEI. The CDR3 spans 14 residues. Trimming took off 3 bases at V and 0 bases at J, with 7 bases between the two ends.

This sequence originates from a woman in her forties or fifties with acute or convalescent COVID-19. This rearrangement joins TRBV2 to TRBJ2-3; D is unresolved. The sequenced sample consisted of peripheral blood. The CDR3 sequence is CASSEAPSTDTQYF. The CDR3 nucleotides read TGTGCCAGCAGTGAGGCCCCTAGCACAGATACGCAGTATTTT.